This section outlines one TCR beta chain sequence together with its context. The CDR3 loop spans 14 amino acids. V was pared by 0 bases and J by 4 bases, with 9 bases between. CDR1 SGHRS and CDR2 YFSETQ come from the germline V gene. The assay was immunoSEQ multiplex PCR, and TCRdb's table has in-frame clones only and misses some. The sample contains 100,000 to 150,000 clones, about 88% of which appear only once. This sample was taken from a study of control samples from healthy donors and cancer patients. Sample: blood. The sequence came from a young man in good health. The chain is built from TRBV5-1 and TRBJ2-3; D gene uncertain. CDR3: CASSLGVGSDTQYF. CDR3 DNA sequence: TGCGCCAGCAGCTTGGGTGTCGGCTCAGATACGCAGTATTTT.